One TCR beta chain is described in this entry. Its antigen is not known. This record comes from a study of CD8+ T cells in alopecia areata. Overall study: Tofacitinib was given for 6 to 18 months, then stopped for 6 months. Study results and limitations: Patients displayed less clarity in TCR sharing than mice, a finding possibly related to HLA.

RNA extraction and reverse transcription yielded cDNA as sequencing template. The table came from immunoSEQ multiplex PCR; TCRdb's copy has only in-frame clones and leaves some out. The sample lists some 180,000 clones; 50% to 70% were seen once. CDR1 and CDR2 from the germline V gene are MGHDK and SYGVNS. CDR3 length: 13 amino acids. Trimming at V came to 4 bases and at J to 7 bases, leaving 3 bases not matched to a gene. The receptor comes from a human donor with alopecia areata. This chain uses TRBV25-1 with TRBJ2-1; 8 bases are shared with TRBD1. Specimen: CD4+ T cells sorted from blood, collected at week 0. The CDR3 loop reads CASSGYRGNEQFF. In DNA, the CDR3 is TGTGCCAGCAGTGGGTACAGGGGGAATGAGCAGTTCTTC.